This T cell receptor beta chain was recovered during a study of blood T cell repertoires in COVID-19. Across the study: COVID-19 samples, acute and convalescent, were from the United States, Italy and Spain. Sample material is recorded as cDNA or gDNA derived from T cells, B-cell-depleted T cells, or PBMCs.

TCRdb's copy holds only in-frame clones and misses some; the assay was immunoSEQ multiplex PCR. The sample yields hundreds of thousands of clones, roughly 76% seen once. With 0 bases clipped from V and 11 bases from J, the junction kept 6 bases outside the gene matches. Per the germline V gene, CDR1 is SEHNR and CDR2 is FQNEAQ (reference sequence). This CDR3 contains 14 residues. The TCR sequence derives from a woman older than 75 with COVID-19, enrolled during active disease. The rearrangement links TRBV7-9 to TRBJ1-1, with 10 bases aligning to TRBD1. Sequenced material: peripheral blood. The CDR3 loop reads CASSLAGQGRLAFF. DNA of the CDR3: TGTGCCAGCAGCTTAGCGGGACAGGGGAGATTGGCTTTCTTT. Variable domain in full (rest from reference TRBV7-9 and TRBJ1-1): DTGVSQNPRHKITKRGQNVTFRCDPISEHNRLYWYRQTLGQGPEFLTYFQNEAQLEKSRLLSDRFSAERPKGSFSTLEIQRTEQGDSAMYLCASSLAGQGRLAFFGQGTRLTVV.